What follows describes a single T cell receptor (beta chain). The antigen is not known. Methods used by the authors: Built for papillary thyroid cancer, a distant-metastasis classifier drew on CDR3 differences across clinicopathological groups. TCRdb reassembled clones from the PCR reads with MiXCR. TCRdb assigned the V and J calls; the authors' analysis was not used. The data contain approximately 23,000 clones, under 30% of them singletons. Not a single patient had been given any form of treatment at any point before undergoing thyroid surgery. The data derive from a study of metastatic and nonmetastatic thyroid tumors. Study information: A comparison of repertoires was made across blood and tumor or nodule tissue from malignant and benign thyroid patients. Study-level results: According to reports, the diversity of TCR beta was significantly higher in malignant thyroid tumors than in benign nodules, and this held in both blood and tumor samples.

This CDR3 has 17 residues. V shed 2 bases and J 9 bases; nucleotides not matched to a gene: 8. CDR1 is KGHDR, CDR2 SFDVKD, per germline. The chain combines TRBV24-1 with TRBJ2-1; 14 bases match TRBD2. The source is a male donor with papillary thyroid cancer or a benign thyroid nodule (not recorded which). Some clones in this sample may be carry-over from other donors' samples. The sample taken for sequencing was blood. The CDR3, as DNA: TGTGCCACCAGTGATTGGGGGACTAGCGGGAGCAAGAGTGAGCAGTTCTTC. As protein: CATSDWGTSGSKSEQFF.